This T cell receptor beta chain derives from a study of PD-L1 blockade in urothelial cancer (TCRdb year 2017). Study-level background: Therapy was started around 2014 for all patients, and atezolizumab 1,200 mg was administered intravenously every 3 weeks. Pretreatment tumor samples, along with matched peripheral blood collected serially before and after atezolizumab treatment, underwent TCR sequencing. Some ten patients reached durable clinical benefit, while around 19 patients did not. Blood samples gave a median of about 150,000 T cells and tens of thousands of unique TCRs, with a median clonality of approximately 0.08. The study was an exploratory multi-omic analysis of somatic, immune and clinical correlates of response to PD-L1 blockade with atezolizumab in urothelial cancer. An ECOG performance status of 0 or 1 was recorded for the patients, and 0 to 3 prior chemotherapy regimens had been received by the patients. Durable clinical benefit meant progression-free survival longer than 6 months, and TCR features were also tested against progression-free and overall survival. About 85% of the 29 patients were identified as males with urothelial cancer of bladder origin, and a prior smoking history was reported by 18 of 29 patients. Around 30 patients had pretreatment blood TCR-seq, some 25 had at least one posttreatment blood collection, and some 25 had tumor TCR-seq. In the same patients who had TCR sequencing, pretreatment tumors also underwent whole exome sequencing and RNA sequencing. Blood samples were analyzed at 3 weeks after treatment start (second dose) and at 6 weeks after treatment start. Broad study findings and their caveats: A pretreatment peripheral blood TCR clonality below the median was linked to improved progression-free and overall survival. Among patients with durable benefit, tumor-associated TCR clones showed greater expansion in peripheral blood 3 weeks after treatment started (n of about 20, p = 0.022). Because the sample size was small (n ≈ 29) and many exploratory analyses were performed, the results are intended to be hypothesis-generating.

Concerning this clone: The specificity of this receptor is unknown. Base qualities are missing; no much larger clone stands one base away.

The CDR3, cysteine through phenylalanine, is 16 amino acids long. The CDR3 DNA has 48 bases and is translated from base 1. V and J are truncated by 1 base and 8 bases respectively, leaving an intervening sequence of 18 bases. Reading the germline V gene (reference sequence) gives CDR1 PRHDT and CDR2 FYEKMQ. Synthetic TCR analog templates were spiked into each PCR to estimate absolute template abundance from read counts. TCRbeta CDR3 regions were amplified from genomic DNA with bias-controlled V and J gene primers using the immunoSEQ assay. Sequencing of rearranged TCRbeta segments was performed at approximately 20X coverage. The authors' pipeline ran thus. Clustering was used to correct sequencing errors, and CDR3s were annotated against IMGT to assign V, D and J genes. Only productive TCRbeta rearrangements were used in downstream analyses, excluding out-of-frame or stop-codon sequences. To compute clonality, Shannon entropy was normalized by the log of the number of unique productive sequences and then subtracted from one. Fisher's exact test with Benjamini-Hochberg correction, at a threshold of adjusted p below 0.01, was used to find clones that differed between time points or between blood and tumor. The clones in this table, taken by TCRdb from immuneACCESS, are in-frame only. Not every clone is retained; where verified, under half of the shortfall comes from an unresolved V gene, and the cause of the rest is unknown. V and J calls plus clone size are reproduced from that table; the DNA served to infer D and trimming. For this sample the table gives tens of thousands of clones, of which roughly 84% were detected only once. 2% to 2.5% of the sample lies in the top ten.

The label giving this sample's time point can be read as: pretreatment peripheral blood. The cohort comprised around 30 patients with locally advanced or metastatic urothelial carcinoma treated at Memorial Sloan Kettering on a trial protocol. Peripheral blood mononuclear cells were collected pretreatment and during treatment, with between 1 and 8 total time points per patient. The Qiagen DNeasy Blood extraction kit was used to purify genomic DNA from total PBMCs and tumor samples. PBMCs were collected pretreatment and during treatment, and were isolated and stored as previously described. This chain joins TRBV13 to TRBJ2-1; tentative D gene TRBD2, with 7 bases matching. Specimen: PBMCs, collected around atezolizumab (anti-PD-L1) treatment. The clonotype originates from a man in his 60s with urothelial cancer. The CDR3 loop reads CASSLDQGGGPYEQFF. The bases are TGTGCCAGCAGCTTAGACCAAGGGGGAGGGCCCTATGAGCAGTTCTTC.